Ten or more counts support the clone carrying this T cell receptor beta chain. These data come from a study of CD8 T cells in ankylosing spondylitis. J gave up 2 bases and V 5 bases, and 9 bases lay outside the gene matches. CDR3 size: 17 residues. Generation of TCR beta libraries employed quantitative 5'-RACE incorporating molecular barcodes. TCRdb re-called the 5' RACE reads with MiXCR, one entry per CDR3 protein. The data show some 250,000 distinct CDR3 sequences, 20% to 30% seen once. The receptor's source is a male donor with ankylosing spondylitis or in good health (not recorded which). This chain connects TRBV12-3 or TRBV12-4 to TRBJ1-6; 7 bases are a match to TRBD1. Material for sequencing was blood, either unsorted or a sorted T cell fraction (not recorded which). Here the CDR3 DNA reads TGTGCCAGCAGTCACCGCCTGACAGGGACCTATAATTCACCCCTCCACTTT. Translating it yields CASSHRLTGTYNSPLHF.